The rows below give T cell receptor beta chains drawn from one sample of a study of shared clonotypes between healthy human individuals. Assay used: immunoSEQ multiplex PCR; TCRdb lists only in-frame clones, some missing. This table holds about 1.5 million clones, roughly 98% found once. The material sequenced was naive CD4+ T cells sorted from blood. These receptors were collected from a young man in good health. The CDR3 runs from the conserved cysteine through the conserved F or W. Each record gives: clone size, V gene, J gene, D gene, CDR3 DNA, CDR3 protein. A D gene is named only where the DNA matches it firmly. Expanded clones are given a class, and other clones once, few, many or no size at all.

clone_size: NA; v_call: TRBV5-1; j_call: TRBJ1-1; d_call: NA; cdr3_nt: TGCGCCAGCAGCAAACAGGGAACTGATAACACTGAAGCTTTCTTT; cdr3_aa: CASSKQGTDNTEAFF
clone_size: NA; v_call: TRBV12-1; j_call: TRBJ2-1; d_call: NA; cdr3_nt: TGTGCCAGCAGCATGGGTGCAGGGGTCAATGAGCAGTTCTTC; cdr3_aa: CASSMGAGVNEQFF
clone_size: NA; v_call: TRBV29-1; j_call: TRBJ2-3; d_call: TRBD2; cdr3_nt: TGCAGCGTGGGGGGACTAGCGGGAGAAGGTCGCACAGATACGCAGTATTTT; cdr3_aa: CSVGGLAGEGRTDTQYF
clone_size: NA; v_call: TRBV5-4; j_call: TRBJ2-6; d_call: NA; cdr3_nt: TGTGCCAGCAGCGTCAACTCTGGGGCCAACGTCCTGACTTTC; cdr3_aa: CASSVNSGANVLTF
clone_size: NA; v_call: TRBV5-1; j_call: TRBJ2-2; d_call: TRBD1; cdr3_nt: TGCGCCAGCAGTTCCGGGACAGGGAGTACCGGGGAGCTGTTTTTT; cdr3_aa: CASSSGTGSTGELFF
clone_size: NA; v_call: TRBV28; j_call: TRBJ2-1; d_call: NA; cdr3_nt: TGTGCCAGCAGCTTTAGGGGGAGGGCCTACAATGAGCAGTTCTTC; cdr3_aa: CASSFRGRAYNEQFF
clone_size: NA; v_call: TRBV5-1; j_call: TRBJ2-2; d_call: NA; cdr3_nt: TGCGCCAGCAGCCCGGCCCGAACGAACACCGGGGAGCTGTTTTTT; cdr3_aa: CASSPARTNTGELFF
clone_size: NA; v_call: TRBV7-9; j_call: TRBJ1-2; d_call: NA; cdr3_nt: TGTGCCAGCAGCTCCCACAGGACAATCTATGGCTACACCTTC; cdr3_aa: CASSSHRTIYGYTF
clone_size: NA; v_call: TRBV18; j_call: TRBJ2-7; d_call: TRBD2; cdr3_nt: TGTGCCAGCTCAAGGACTAGCGGGAGTTACGAGCAGTACTTC; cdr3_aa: CASSRTSGSYEQYF
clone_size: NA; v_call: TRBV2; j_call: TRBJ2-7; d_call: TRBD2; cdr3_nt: TGTGCCAGCAGTCCGCGACTAGCGGGAGGGCCCGCCGAGCAGTACTTC; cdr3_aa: CASSPRLAGGPAEQYF
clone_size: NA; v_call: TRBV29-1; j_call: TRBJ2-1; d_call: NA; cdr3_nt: TGCAGCGTCCAAATGGCGAGGTTGTGGGATGAGCAGTTCTTC; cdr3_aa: CSVQMARLWDEQFF
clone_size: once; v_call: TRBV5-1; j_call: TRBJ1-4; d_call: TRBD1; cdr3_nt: TGCGCCAGCAGCTTGGACCCCGGGACAGTTAATGAAAAACTGTTTTTT; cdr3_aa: CASSLDPGTVNEKLFF
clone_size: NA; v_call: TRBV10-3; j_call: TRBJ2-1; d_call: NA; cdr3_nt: TGTGCCATCAGTGGTACCGGGACGCCCAACGGGGATGAGCAGTTCTTC; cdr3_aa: CAISGTGTPNGDEQFF
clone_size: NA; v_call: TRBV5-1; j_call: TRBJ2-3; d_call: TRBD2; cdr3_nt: TGCGCCAGCAGCGGGAGGGGAGATACGCAGTATTTT; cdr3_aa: CASSGRGDTQYF
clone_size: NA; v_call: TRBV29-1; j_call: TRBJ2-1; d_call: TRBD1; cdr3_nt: TGCAGCGTTCAACCCGGACAGGGAGCCTACAATGAGCAGTTCTTC; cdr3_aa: CSVQPGQGAYNEQFF
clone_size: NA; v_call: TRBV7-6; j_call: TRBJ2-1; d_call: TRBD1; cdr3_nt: TGTGCCAGCAGCCCGGACAGGACCAACAATGAGCAGTTCTTC; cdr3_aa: CASSPDRTNNEQFF
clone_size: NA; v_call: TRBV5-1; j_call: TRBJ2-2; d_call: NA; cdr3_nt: TGCGCCAGCAGCTTTGCGCTGGGGGCGGACACCGGGGAGCTGTTTTTT; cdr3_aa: CASSFALGADTGELFF
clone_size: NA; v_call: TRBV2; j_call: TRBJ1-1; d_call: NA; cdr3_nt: TGTGCCAGCAGTTCGGGGGTGAACACTGAAGCTTTCTTT; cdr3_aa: CASSSGVNTEAFF
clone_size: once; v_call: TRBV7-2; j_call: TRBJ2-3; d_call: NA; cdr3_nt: TGTGCCAGCAGCTTATCGACGGTTGAGGATACGCAGTATTTT; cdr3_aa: CASSLSTVEDTQYF
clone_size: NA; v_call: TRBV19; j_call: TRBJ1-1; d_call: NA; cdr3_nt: TGTGCCAGTGCCCGCCGGGTGAACACTGAAGCTTTCTTT; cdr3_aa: CASARRVNTEAFF
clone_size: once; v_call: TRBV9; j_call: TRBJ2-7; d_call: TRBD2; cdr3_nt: TGTGCCAGCAGCGTAGGGCCGGGAGGGTCCTACGAGCAGTACTTC; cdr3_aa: CASSVGPGGSYEQYF
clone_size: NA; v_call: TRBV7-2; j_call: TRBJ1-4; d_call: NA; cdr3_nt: TGTGCCAGCAGCTTAATCCCGGGCAGGACGAATGAAAAACTGTTTTTT; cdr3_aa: CASSLIPGRTNEKLFF
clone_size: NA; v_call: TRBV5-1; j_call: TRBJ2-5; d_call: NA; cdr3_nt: TGCGCCAGCAGCCGGAGGGGACGGTCGTACCAAGAGACCCAGTACTTC; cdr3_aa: CASSRRGRSYQETQYF
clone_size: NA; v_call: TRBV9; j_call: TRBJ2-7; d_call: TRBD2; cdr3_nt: TGTGCCAGCAGCGTAGAAGGGAGGGCGCTGGGGGAGCAGTACTTC; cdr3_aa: CASSVEGRALGEQYF
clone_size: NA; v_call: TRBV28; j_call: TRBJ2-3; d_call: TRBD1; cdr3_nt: TGTGCCAGCAGTTTATGGGACAGGCCCACGGGGACAGATACGCAGTATTTT; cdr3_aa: CASSLWDRPTGTDTQYF
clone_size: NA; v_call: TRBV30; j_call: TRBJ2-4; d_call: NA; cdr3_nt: TGTGCCTCCGTTGCGAGGGAAGCCAAAAACATTCAGTACTTC; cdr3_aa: CASVAREAKNIQYF
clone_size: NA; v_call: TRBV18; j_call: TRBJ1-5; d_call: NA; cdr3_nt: TGTGCCAGCTCACCCTATGGACACCTGAACTATAGCAATCAGCCCCAGCATTTT; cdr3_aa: CASSPYGHLNYSNQPQHF
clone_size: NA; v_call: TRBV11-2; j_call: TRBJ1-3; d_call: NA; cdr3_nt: TGTGCCAGCACACGAAGGAGGGGATACACCATATATTTT; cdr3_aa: CASTRRRGYTIYF
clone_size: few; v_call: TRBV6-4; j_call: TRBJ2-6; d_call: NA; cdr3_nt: TGTGCCAGCAGTGAAAGGGCTGGGGCCAACGTCCTGACTTTC; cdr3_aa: CASSERAGANVLTF
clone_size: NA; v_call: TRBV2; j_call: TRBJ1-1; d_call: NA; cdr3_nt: TGTGCCAGCAGTCCTTCGGGCTTGCCGCACACTGAAGCTTTCTTT; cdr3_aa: CASSPSGLPHTEAFF
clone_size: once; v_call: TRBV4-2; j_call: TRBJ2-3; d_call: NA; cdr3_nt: TGTGCCAGCAGCCAACCCAAGGATACGCAGTATTTT; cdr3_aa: CASSQPKDTQYF
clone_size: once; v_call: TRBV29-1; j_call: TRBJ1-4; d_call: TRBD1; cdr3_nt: TGCAGCGTTGAAGATGGACAGGGCCGCGAAAAACTGTTTTTT; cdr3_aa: CSVEDGQGREKLFF